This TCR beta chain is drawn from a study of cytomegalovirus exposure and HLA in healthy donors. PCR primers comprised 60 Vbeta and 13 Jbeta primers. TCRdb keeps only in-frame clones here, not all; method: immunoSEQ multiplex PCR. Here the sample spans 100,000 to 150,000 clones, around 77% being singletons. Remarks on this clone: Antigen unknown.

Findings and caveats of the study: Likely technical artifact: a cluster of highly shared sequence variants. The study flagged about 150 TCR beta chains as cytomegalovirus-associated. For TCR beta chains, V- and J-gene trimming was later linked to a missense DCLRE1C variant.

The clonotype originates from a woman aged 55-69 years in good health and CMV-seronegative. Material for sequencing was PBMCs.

CDR3 residues: CASSLGLSGELFF. DNA of the CDR3: TGCGCCAGCAGCTTGGGACTATCGGGGGAGCTGTTTTTT. The chain joins TRBV5-1 to TRBJ2-2; possible D gene TRBD2, 5 bases. V lost 0 bases and J lost 8, with 8 bases in between. The germline CDR1 and CDR2 sequences are SGHRS and YFSETQ. The CDR3 is 13 residues long.